The 32 T cell receptor beta chains below were found in one sample sequenced in a study of T cell responses to AZD1222 COVID-19 vaccine. Data came from immunoSEQ multiplex PCR; TCRdb stores just in-frame clones and leaves some out. Counted here are about 140,000 clones, approximately 85% occurring once; the ten biggest clones make up 5.4%. This sample comprised peripheral blood, obtained 28 days after the second dose of the MenACWY control vaccine. The receptors were sampled from an adult who received the MenACWY meningococcal vaccine as a control.

This clone has a single count. The chain combines TRBV7-8 with TRBJ1-1; D is uncertain. This CDR3 is 15 amino acids long. Germline CDR1 is SGHVS and CDR2 is FQNEAQ. V was cut by 5 bases and J by 0 bases, with 13 bases left in between. CDR3 region: CASSTPGTMNTEAFF. CDR3 bases: TGTGCCAGCAGCACCCCCGGAACCATGAACACTGAAGCTTTCTTT. The full variable domain, in which reference TRBV7-8 and TRBJ1-1 provide the parts outside the CDR3, is GAGVSQSPRYKVAKRGQDVALRCDPISGHVSLFWYQQALGQGPEFLTYFQNEAQLDKSGLPSDRFFAERPEGSVSTLKIQRTQQEDSAVYLCASSTPGTMNTEAFFGQGTRLTVV.

V usage is TRBV29-1 and J usage is TRBJ2-4; TRBD1 is a possible D gene (6 bases). This CDR3 comprises 14 residues. Trimming took off 5 bases at V and 1 base at J, with 12 bases between the two ends. The V gene's germline CDR1 is SQVTM and CDR2 ANQGSEA. The CDR3 region has the DNA TGCAGCGTTCGACAGGCCGAGGCCAAAAACATTCAGTACTTC. Translated, it gives CSVRQAEAKNIQYF. Complete variable domain (other parts from reference TRBV29-1 and TRBJ2-4): SAVISQKPSRDICQRGTSLTIQCQVDSQVTMMFWYRQQPGQSLTLIATANQGSEATYESGFVIDKFPISRPNLTFSTLTVSNMSPEDSSIYLCSVRQAEAKNIQYFGAGTRLSVL.

This clone was seen just once. The chain is built from TRBV12-3 or TRBV12-4 and TRBJ1-2; D might be TRBD1 (5 bases). The CDR3 is made up of 12 amino acids. Trimming stripped 4 bases from V and 7 bases from J, with 10 bases between. CDR3 residues: CASSYFGGGYTF. The CDR3 DNA sequence: TGTGCCAGCAGTTATTTCGGGGGTGGCTACACCTTC.

This chain joins TRBV7-6 and TRBJ2-1; tentatively, D is TRBD1 or TRBD2 (5 bases each). Trimming removed 5 bases at V and 4 bases at J, with 9 bases between. Germline assignment: CDR1 SGHVS and CDR2 FNYEAQ. CDR3 length equals 13 residues. Here the CDR3 DNA reads TGTGCCAGCAGCCCGGGACCTTACAATGAGCAGTTCTTC. Amino acids: CASSPGPYNEQFF.

V usage is TRBV6-2 or TRBV6-3 and J usage is TRBJ2-7; TRBD1 matches at 7 bases. CDR3 length: 16 residues. V dropped 1 base and J dropped 0; count of bases not matched to a gene: 6. Germline loops: CDR1 MNHEY, CDR2 SVGEGT. The CDR3 is CASSYFRTGRSYEQYF. In DNA form, the CDR3 reads TGTGCCAGCAGTTACTTCCGGACAGGCCGCTCCTACGAGCAGTACTTC.

CDR3 protein: CASSQGTGANPLHF. The CDR3 DNA reads as TGCGCCAGCAGCCAGGGGACAGGGGCCAATCCCCTCCACTTT. This sequence joins TRBV4-3 and TRBJ1-6, with 10 bases aligning to TRBD1. Germline V gene data show CDR1 as LGHNA and CDR2 as YSLEER. V lost 3 bases to trimming and J lost 13 bases; unmatched junction nucleotides: 6. This CDR3 is built from 14 residues.

The rearrangement joins TRBV6-5 to TRBJ1-2, with no clear D. V dropped 6 bases and J dropped 6 bases, with 14 bases sitting between them. CDR1 and CDR2 from the germline V gene are MNHEY and SVGAGI. CDR3 length: 13 amino acids. The CDR3 nucleotides are TGTGCCAGCAGGAACAACGGGGAGGATGGCTACACCTTC. Amino acids: CASRNNGEDGYTF.

The rearrangement joins TRBV6-1 to TRBJ1-2, with D unclear. Germline V lookup: CDR1 MNHNS, CDR2 SASEGT. This CDR3 has 14 residues. Trimming left V 7 bases short and J 8 bases short, with 20 bases between. In nucleotides, the CDR3 is TGTGCCAGCACCCCTGTTTCGGCCAATGGGGGCTACACCTTC. Protein: CASTPVSANGGYTF.

The chain has TRBV28 and TRBJ1-5; D possibly corresponds to TRBD1 (5 bases). Deletions cut 6 bases from V and 7 bases from J, with 10 bases between. The CDR3 extends over 12 amino acids. Germline loops: CDR1 MDHEN, CDR2 SYDVKM. CDR3 in DNA: TGTGCCAGCAGGGGGCAAAGCCAGCCCCAGCATTTT. Protein product: CASRGQSQPQHF.

This clone has a single count. This chain links TRBV7-2 with TRBJ2-1, with D hard to call. The CDR3 consists of 15 residues. Trimming pared 0 bases from V and 6 bases from J, leaving 12 bases between. CDR1 and CDR2 from the germline V gene are SGHTA and FQGNSA. The CDR3 loop is CASSLAAGSSNEQFF. As DNA, the CDR3 is TGTGCCAGCAGCTTAGCGGCAGGATCGAGCAATGAGCAGTTCTTC.

This chain connects TRBV5-1 to TRBJ1-3; D is ambiguous. The length of the CDR3 is 15 residues. Germline values: CDR1 SGHRS, CDR2 YFSETQ. Trimming removed 3 bases at V and 0 bases at J, with 10 bases between. The CDR3 DNA reads TGCGCCAGCAGCTCAACTCAGAGCTCTGGAAACACCATATATTTT. As protein: CASSSTQSSGNTIYF.

This clone was observed a single time. This chain connects TRBV5-1 to TRBJ1-6, with D possibly matching TRBD1 (5 bases). V lost 8 bases to trimming and J lost 8 bases, with 20 bases between them. CDR3 length: 15 amino acids. CDR1 and CDR2 from the germline V gene are SGHRS and YFSETQ. For the CDR3, the DNA is TGCGCCAGTAACCTGGGGGTGTCCGGCTATTCACCCCTCCACTTT. Translation gives CASNLGVSGYSPLHF.

The V gene is TRBV4-3, the J gene TRBJ2-2; D might be TRBD2 (6 bases). The germline V gene has CDR1 LGHNA and CDR2 YSLEER. V lost 1 base and J 6 bases, leaving 12 bases between the germline ends. The CDR3 contains 15 residues. The CDR3 region is CASSQALGGAGELFF. In nucleotides, the CDR3 is TGCGCCAGCAGCCAAGCCCTCGGAGGGGCCGGGGAGCTGTTTTTT.

The chain has TRBV11-2 and TRBJ1-5; D unclear. CDR1 is SGHAT and CDR2 is FQNNGV in the germline V gene. The CDR3 sequence is 15 residues long. Trimming left V 5 bases short and J 2 bases short, with 13 bases between. CDR3 loop: CASSVQMGGNQPQHF. DNA of the CDR3: TGTGCCAGCAGCGTTCAGATGGGAGGCAATCAGCCCCAGCATTTT.

This chain uses TRBV4-3 with TRBJ2-7; D is possibly TRBD1 (6 bases). CDR1 is LGHNA and CDR2 is YSLEER in the germline V gene. The CDR3 is 13 residues long. Deletions cut 0 bases from V and 4 bases from J, with 7 bases between. DNA for the CDR3: TGCGCCAGCAGCCAAGAACAGGGTTACGAGCAGTACTTC. Amino acids: CASSQEQGYEQYF.

The chain employs TRBV11-3 and TRBJ1-2; D remains unclear. CDR1 is SGHNT and CDR2 is YENEEA in the germline V gene. V gave up 5 bases and J gave up 5 bases, with 9 bases separating them. This CDR3 contains 12 residues. The CDR3 nucleotides read TGTGCCAGCAGCAAGGACGGGTATGGCTACACCTTC. Its translation is CASSKDGYGYTF.

The V gene is TRBV7-9, the J gene TRBJ1-4, with D possibly matching TRBD1 (5 bases). V was shortened by 2 bases and J by 13 bases, with 11 bases between the two germline ends. The CDR3 sequence is 12 residues long. The germline CDR1 and CDR2 sequences are SEHNR and FQNEAQ (reference sequence). The CDR3 DNA reads TGTGCCAGCAGCTTACAGGGATCGGCACTGTTTTTT. As protein: CASSLQGSALFF.

The chain joins TRBV6-5 to TRBJ2-3, with 7 bases matching TRBD1. The germline CDR1 and CDR2 sequences are MNHEY and SVGAGI. The CDR3 runs 15 residues. V dropped 0 bases and J dropped 2; count of bases not matched to a gene: 2. DNA of the CDR3: TGTGCCAGCAGTTACTCCGGACAGGACACAGATACGCAGTATTTT. This gives the protein CASSYSGQDTDTQYF.

This chain joins TRBV20-1 and TRBJ1-2; TRBD1 aligns across 7 bases. With V trimmed by 5 bases and J by 8 bases, 5 bases remained unmatched. Germline CDR1 DFQATT, CDR2 SNEGSKA (reference sequence). CDR3 length: 11 amino acids. In DNA, the CDR3 is TGCAGTGCTCGACAGGGCCAAGGCTACACCTTC. This sequence encodes CSARQGQGYTF.

The chain has TRBV28 and TRBJ1-2; 8 bases line up with TRBD1. Germline trimming cut 5 bases from V and 5 bases from J; bases unmatched to any gene: 4. Germline V CDR1 and CDR2: MDHEN, SYDVKM. CDR3 length equals 13 residues. The CDR3: CASSPRGPYGYTF. The CDR3 bases are TGTGCCAGCAGTCCCAGGGGGCCTTATGGCTACACCTTC.

The V and J genes are TRBV27 and TRBJ2-1; TRBD2 matches 13 bases. V lost 5 bases, J lost 0 bases, and 7 bases stayed unmatched. Germline V gene lookup returns CDR1 MNHEY and CDR2 SMNVEV (reference sequence). The CDR3 spans 18 residues. Written as DNA, the CDR3 is TGTGCCAGCAGTCGCACTAGCGGGGGGGCCGGCTCCTACAATGAGCAGTTCTTC. Amino acids: CASSRTSGGAGSYNEQFF.

The gene calls are TRBV12-3 or TRBV12-4 and TRBJ2-7; possible D gene TRBD1, 5 bases. The CDR3 sequence is 13 residues long. The V end lost 3 bases, the J end lost 5 bases, and 11 bases lay between the germline ends. The CDR3 region is CASSFGRVNEQYF. DNA of the CDR3: TGTGCCAGCAGTTTCGGCAGGGTCAACGAGCAGTACTTC.

The gene calls are TRBV5-1 and TRBJ2-3; D is unresolved. The V end was cut by 0 bases, the J end by 8 bases, with 13 bases between. The V gene's germline CDR1 is SGHRS and CDR2 YFSETQ. The CDR3 is 14 amino acids. CDR3 sequence (DNA): TGCGCCAGCAGCTTGGACGGCGGCGGTGGTACGCAGTATTTT. Amino acid sequence: CASSLDGGGGTQYF.

The chain combines TRBV3-1 (or the pseudogene TRBV3-2) with TRBJ1-6; 7 bases map to TRBD1. J gave up 8 bases and V 1 base, and 5 bases lay outside the gene matches. CDR3 length: 15 amino acids. From germline, CDR1 is LGHDT and CDR2 YNNKEL (reference sequence). Here the CDR3 reads CASSQVDRFYSPLHF. In DNA, the CDR3 is TGTGCCAGCAGCCAAGTGGACAGGTTTTATTCACCCCTCCACTTT.

The V and J genes are TRBV23-1 and TRBJ2-2, with D perhaps TRBD1 (6 bases). TRBV23-1 is reported as an ORF; its role is uncertain. CDR3 length: 16 amino acids. V lost 5 bases and J 4 bases, leaving 17 bases between the germline ends. CDR3 residues: CASSSTGPPSTGELFF. The CDR3 DNA sequence: TGCGCCAGCAGTTCGACAGGCCCCCCGAGCACCGGGGAGCTGTTTTTT.

The chain combines TRBV11-3 with TRBJ2-7, with D hard to call. The CDR3 sequence is 14 residues long. The germline V gene encodes CDR1 SGHNT and CDR2 YENEEA. Trimming shortened V by 0 bases and J by 1 base, and 7 bases separated the two germline ends. CDR3 in DNA: TGTGCCAGCAGCTTAGAACGGAATTCCTACGAGCAGTACTTC. The encoded protein is CASSLERNSYEQYF.

The rearrangement uses TRBV7-3 and TRBJ1-5; TRBD1 is a possible D gene (6 bases). The CDR3 runs 14 residues. V lost 3 bases to trimming and J lost 4 bases, with 10 bases between them. Germline V gene data show CDR1 as SGHTA and CDR2 as FQGTGA. This chain's CDR3 is CASSFAGENQPQHF. CDR3 DNA sequence: TGTGCCAGCAGCTTCGCAGGGGAGAATCAGCCCCAGCATTTT.

The genes are TRBV15 and TRBJ2-2, with TRBD2 identical over 10 bases. The CDR3 runs 17 residues. V trimming: 1 base; J trimming: 3 bases; junction bases outside the gene matches: 5. CDR1 and CDR2 from the germline V gene are LNHNV and YYDKDF (reference sequence). The CDR3 reads CATSRGVTSGYTGELFF. The CDR3 bases are TGTGCCACCAGCAGAGGGGTGACTAGCGGGTACACCGGGGAGCTGTTTTTT.

This clone was seen only once. The chain links TRBV7-9 to TRBJ2-7; tentatively, D is TRBD2 (6 bases). In germline, CDR1 is SEHNR, CDR2 FQNEAQ (reference sequence). Trimming took off 4 bases at V and 6 bases at J, with 13 bases between the two ends. The CDR3 length is 13 residues. The CDR3 spells CASSYGLGGEQYF. Written as DNA, the CDR3 is TGTGCCAGCAGCTACGGACTGGGGGGCGAGCAGTACTTC.

V usage is TRBV30 and J usage is TRBJ2-7, with 8 bases aligning to TRBD1. The J segment lost 1 base and the V segment lost 5 bases, leaving 1 base of the junction unmatched. The germline V gene encodes CDR1 GTSNPN and CDR2 SVGIG (reference sequence). This CDR3 contains 12 residues. CDR3 region: CAWGQGSYEQYF. In DNA, the CDR3 is TGTGCCTGGGGACAGGGATCCTACGAGCAGTACTTC.

The genes are TRBV28 and TRBJ1-5, with 7 nucleotides matching TRBD1. CDR1 and CDR2 (germline): MDHEN, SYDVKM. The CDR3 covers 15 residues. V was pared by 2 bases and J by 5 bases, with 6 bases of the junction left unmatched. The CDR3 protein is CASSLAGRGDQPQHF. CDR3 nucleotides: TGTGCCAGCAGTTTAGCAGGCAGGGGGGATCAGCCCCAGCATTTT.

In its sample, this clone was seen once. The chain is built from TRBV5-4 and TRBJ2-7; 8 bases fit TRBD2. J gave up 6 bases and V 5 bases, and 13 bases lay outside the gene matches. This CDR3 contains 15 residues. Germline CDR1 SGHNT, CDR2 YYREEE (reference sequence). The CDR3 is CASRLKLAEDGEQYF. For the CDR3, the DNA is TGTGCCAGCAGACTTAAACTAGCGGAAGACGGCGAGCAGTACTTC.